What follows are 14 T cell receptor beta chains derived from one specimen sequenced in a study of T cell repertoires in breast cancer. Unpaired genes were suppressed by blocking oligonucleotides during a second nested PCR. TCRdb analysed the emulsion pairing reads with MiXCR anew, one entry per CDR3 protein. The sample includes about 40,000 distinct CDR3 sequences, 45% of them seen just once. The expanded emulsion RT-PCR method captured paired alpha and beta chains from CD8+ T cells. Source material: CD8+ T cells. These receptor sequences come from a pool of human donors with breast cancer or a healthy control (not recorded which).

The CDR3 DNA follows: TGTGCCAGCAGTGAAACTAGCGAGGGCACAGATACGCAGTATTTT. Its protein is CASSETSEGTDTQYF. The chain employs TRBV2 and TRBJ2-3; 7 bases fit TRBD2. The CDR3 totals 15 residues. The germline V gene has CDR1 SNHLY and CDR2 FYNNEI. The V segment lost 2 bases and the J segment 1 base; nucleotides outside the gene matches: 3. Supplemented by reference TRBV2 and TRBJ2-3, the full variable domain reads EPEVTQTPSHQVTQMGQEVILRCVPISNHLYFYWYRQILGQKVEFLVSFYNNEISEKSEIFDDQFSVERPDGSNFTLKIRSTKLEDSAMYFCASSETSEGTDTQYFGPGTRLTVL.

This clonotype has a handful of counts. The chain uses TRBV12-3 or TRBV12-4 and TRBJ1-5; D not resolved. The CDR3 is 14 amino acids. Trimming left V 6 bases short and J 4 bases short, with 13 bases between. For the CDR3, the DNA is TGTGCCAGCAGCTCACGCCTTGGGAATCAGCCCCAGCATTTT. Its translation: CASSSRLGNQPQHF.

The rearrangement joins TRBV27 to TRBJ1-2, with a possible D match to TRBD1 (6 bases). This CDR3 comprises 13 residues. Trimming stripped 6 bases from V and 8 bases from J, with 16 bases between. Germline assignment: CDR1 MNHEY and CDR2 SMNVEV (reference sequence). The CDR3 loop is CASSPGVFFGYTF. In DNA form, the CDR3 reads TGTGCCAGCAGCCCAGGGGTGTTTTTCGGCTACACCTTC.

CDR3 loop: CSVAYNEQFF. The CDR3 DNA follows: TGCAGCGTGGCCTACAATGAGCAGTTCTTC. V usage is TRBV29-1 and J usage is TRBJ2-1; D remains ambiguous. The CDR3 sequence is 10 residues long. V was cut by 6 bases and J by 2 bases, with 2 bases left in between. CDR1 and CDR2 (germline): SQVTM, ANQGSEA.

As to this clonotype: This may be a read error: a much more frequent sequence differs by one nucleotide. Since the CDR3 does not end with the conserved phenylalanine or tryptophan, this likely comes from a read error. The CDR3 loop reads CASSFTSGTRGTGELFS. CDR3 coding DNA: TGTGCCAGCAGTTTTACTAGCGGGACGAGGGGGACCGGGGAGCTGTTTTCT. This chain joins TRBV27 and TRBJ2-2; TRBD2 matches at 10 bases. The V and J ends lost 3 bases and 5 bases, in that order; junction bases with no gene match: 9. The germline CDR1 and CDR2 sequences are MNHEY and SMNVEV (reference sequence). The CDR3 length is 17 residues.

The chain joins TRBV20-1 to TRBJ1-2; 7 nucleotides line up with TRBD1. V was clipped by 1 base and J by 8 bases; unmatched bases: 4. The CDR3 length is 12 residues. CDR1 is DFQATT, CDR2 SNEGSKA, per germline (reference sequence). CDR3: CSARVQGGGYTF. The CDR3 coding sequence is TGCAGTGCTAGAGTCCAGGGGGGGGGCTACACCTTC.

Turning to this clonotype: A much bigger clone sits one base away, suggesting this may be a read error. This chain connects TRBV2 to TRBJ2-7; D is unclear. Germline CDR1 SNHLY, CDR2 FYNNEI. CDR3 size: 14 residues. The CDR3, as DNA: TGTGCCAGCGAACGACTGACCCTACTCTACGGGCAGTACTTC. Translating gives CASERLTLLYGQYF.

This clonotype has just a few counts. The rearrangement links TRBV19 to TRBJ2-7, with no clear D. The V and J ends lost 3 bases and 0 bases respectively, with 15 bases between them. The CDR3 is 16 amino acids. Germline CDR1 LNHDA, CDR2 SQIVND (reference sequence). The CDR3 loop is CASSISMRPSSYEQYF. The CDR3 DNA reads TGTGCCAGTAGTATCAGTATGAGACCGTCCTCCTACGAGCAGTACTTC. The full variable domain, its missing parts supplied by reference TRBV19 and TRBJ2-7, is DGGITQSPKYLFRKEGQNVTLSCEQNLNHDAMYWYRQDPGQGLRLIYYSQIVNDFQKGDIAEGYSVSREKKESFPLTVTSAQKNPTAFYLCASSISMRPSSYEQYFGPGTRLTVT.

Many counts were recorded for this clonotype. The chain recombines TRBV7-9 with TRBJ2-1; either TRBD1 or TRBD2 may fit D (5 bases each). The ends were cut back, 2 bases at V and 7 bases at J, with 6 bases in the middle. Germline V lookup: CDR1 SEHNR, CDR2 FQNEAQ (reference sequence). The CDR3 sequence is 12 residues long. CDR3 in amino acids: CASSLWGNEQFF. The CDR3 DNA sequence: TGTGCCAGCAGCTTATGGGGGAATGAGCAGTTCTTC. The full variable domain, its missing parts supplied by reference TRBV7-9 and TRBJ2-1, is DTGVSQNPRHKITKRGQNVTFRCDPISEHNRLYWYRQTLGQGPEFLTYFQNEAQLEKSRLLSDRFSAERPKGSFSTLEIQRTEQGDSAMYLCASSLWGNEQFFGPGTRLTVL.

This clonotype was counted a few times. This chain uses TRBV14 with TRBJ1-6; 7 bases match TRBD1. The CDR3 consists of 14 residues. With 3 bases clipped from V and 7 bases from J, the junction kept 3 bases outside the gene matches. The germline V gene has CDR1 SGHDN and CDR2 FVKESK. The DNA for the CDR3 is TGTGCCAGCAGCCAGGGGACAGTGAATTCACCCCTCCACTTT. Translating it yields CASSQGTVNSPLHF. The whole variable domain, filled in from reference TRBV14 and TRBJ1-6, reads EAGVTQFPSHSVIEKGQTVTLRCDPISGHDNLYWYRRVMGKEIKFLLHFVKESKQDESGMPNNRFLAERTGGTYSTLKVQPAELEDSGVYFCASSQGTVNSPLHFGNGTRLTVT.

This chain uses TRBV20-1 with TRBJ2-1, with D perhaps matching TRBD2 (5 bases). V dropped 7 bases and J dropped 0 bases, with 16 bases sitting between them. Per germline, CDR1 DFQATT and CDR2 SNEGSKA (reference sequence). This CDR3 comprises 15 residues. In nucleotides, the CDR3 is TGCAGTGTTGGAGGTGGGGAGAGCTCCTACAATGAGCAGTTCTTC. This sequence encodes CSVGGGESSYNEQFF.

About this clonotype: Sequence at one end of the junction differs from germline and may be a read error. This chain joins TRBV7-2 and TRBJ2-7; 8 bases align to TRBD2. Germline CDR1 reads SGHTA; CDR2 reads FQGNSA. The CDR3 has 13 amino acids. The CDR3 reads CASSFGGAYKQYF. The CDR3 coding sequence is TGTGCCAGCAGCTTCGGGGGGGCCTACAAGCAGTACTTC.

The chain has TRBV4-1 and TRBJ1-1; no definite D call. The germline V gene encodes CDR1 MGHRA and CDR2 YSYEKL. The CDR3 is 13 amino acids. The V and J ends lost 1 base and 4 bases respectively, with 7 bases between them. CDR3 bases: TGCGCCAGCAGCCAAGCCGAGAGCACTGAAGCTTTCTTT. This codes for CASSQAESTEAFF.

The CDR3 sequence: CASSPRDRGDEQYF. The CDR3 DNA reads TGTGCCAGCAGCCCGCGGGACAGGGGCGACGAGCAGTACTTC. J is TRBJ2-7 and V is TRBV11-1; 10 nucleotides match TRBD1. This CDR3 has 14 amino acids. After removal of 5 bases from V and 5 bases from J, the junction contained 6 bases not matched to a gene. CDR1 and CDR2 (germline): SGHAT, FQDESV (reference sequence).